This T cell receptor (beta chain) was identified during a study of cytomegalovirus exposure and HLA in healthy donors. The wider study: A prior study identified 117 million unique TCR beta sequences from about 180 million T cells.

Both 60 Vbeta primers and 13 Jbeta primers went into the PCR. Repertoires were generated with immunoSEQ multiplex PCR, while TCRdb's copy carries only in-frame clones and drops some. The sample yields around 92,000 clones, approximately 74% seen once. The junction had 3 bases not matched to a gene; V was cut back by 4 bases and J by 4 bases. This CDR3 is 13 amino acids long. Germline loops: CDR1 GTSNPN, CDR2 SVGIG (reference sequence). Details on this clone: The antigen remains undetermined.

Study observations and caveats: An assumption of roughly uniform sequencing depth across donors underlay the presence/absence analyses.

The sample consisted of PBMCs. The source is an older woman in good health and CMV-seropositive. The gene calls are TRBV30 and TRBJ2-1, with 8 bases that match TRBD2. The CDR3 coding sequence is TGTGCCTGGAAGACTAGCGAGTACAATGAGCAGTTCTTC. Translation gives CAWKTSEYNEQFF.